These 19 T cell receptor beta chains came from one sample sequenced in a study of PD-L1 blockade in urothelial cancer. Measured with immunoSEQ multiplex PCR; TCRdb has only the in-frame clones, and not every one. This repertoire shows approximately 93,000 clones, roughly 80% found once; its top ten account for under 10%. The time point: peripheral blood 6 weeks after treatment start. The sample here was PBMCs, taken around atezolizumab (anti-PD-L1) treatment. The receptors derive from an older man with urothelial cancer.

The chain links TRBV7-9 to TRBJ2-3; D is possibly TRBD2 (5 bases). V lost 5 bases and J 5 bases, leaving 8 bases between the germline ends. This CDR3 is built from 12 residues. CDR1 is SEHNR, CDR2 FQNEAQ, per germline (reference sequence). Written as DNA, the CDR3 is TGTGCCAGCAGCGGGAGAGGAGATACGCAGTATTTT. It translates to CASSGRGDTQYF.

V is TRBV18 and J is TRBJ1-2; D is ambiguous. Germline CDR1 reads KGHSH; CDR2 reads LQKENI. This CDR3 is built from 12 residues. The V and J ends lost 3 bases and 8 bases respectively, with 10 bases between them. CDR3 in amino acids: CASSPSAGGYTF. In DNA form, the CDR3 reads TGTGCCAGCTCACCGTCCGCGGGGGGCTACACCTTC.

The rearrangement links TRBV27 to TRBJ1-2; TRBD1 matches at 7 bases. After removal of 6 bases from V and 4 bases from J, the junction contained 5 bases not matched to a gene. The V gene's germline CDR1 is MNHEY and CDR2 SMNVEV (reference sequence). This CDR3 comprises 13 residues. For the CDR3, the DNA is TGTGCCAGCAGAGACGGGACAGCCTATGGCTACACCTTC. Translating gives CASRDGTAYGYTF.

The chain has TRBV21-1 and TRBJ1-5. TRBV21-1 has pseudogene status. This CDR3 comprises 12 residues. The CDR3, as DNA: TGTGCCTCGGGGGGTGGCAATCAGCCCCAGCATTTT. Translation: CASGGGNQPQHF.

The chain is built from TRBV29-1 and TRBJ1-2; D is uncertain. V shed 3 bases and J shed 5 bases, with 10 bases lying between them. The CDR3 runs 12 residues. In germline, CDR1 is SQVTM, CDR2 ANQGSEA. CDR3 amino acids: CSVDGGGYGYTF. The CDR3 DNA follows: TGCAGCGTTGATGGAGGAGGTTATGGCTACACCTTC. Using reference TRBV29-1 and TRBJ1-2 for the parts outside the CDR3, the full variable domain is SAVISQKPSRDICQRGTSLTIQCQVDSQVTMMFWYRQQPGQSLTLIATANQGSEATYESGFVIDKFPISRPNLTFSTLTVSNMSPEDSSIYLCSVDGGGYGYTFGSGTRLTVV.

This clone was seen a handful of times. The chain joins TRBV5-4 to TRBJ1-2; maybe TRBD1 (5 bases). Germline V gene sequence: CDR1 SGHNT, CDR2 YYREEE (reference sequence). V was cut by 2 bases and J by 4 bases, with 15 bases left in between. CDR3 length: 15 amino acids. CDR3 DNA: TGTGCCAGCAGCTTTCCGGAGGGGAGAATCTATGGCTACACCTTC. This translates into CASSFPEGRIYGYTF.

The rearrangement uses TRBV2 and TRBJ2-1, with D possibly TRBD2 on 5 matching bases. The germline gives CDR1 SNHLY, CDR2 FYNNEI. V was clipped by 11 bases and J by 5 bases, with 16 bases between them. The CDR3 loop spans 13 amino acids. In nucleotides, the CDR3 is TGTGCCTCCTCCGCAGCGGTCGACAATGAGCAGTTCTTC. It codes for CASSAAVDNEQFF.

The chain links TRBV13 to TRBJ1-1; D gene ambiguous. The V and J ends lost 2 bases and 1 base respectively, with 8 bases between them. The CDR3 runs 14 residues. Per the germline V gene, CDR1 is PRHDT and CDR2 is FYEKMQ (reference sequence). The CDR3 loop is CASSLRGQNTEAFF. The CDR3 DNA follows: TGTGCCAGCAGCTTAAGAGGGCAGAACACTGAAGCTTTCTTT.

This chain joins TRBV5-1 and TRBJ1-3; 8 bases align to TRBD1. The CDR3 is made up of 14 amino acids. The germline V gene has CDR1 SGHRS and CDR2 YFSETQ. Losses at the gene ends were 0 bases for V and 11 bases for J; bases not matched to a gene: 7. CDR3 sequence reads: CASSLEGQATAIYF. CDR3 DNA sequence: TGCGCCAGCAGCTTGGAGGGACAGGCCACCGCCATATATTTT.

This clone has a handful of counts. J is TRBJ2-1 and V is TRBV5-1; perhaps TRBD2 as D (5 bases). The germline V and J ends were trimmed by 0 bases and 9 bases, with 10 bases remaining between them. The V gene's germline CDR1 is SGHRS and CDR2 YFSETQ. The CDR3 extends over 13 amino acids. For the CDR3, the DNA is TGCGCCAGCAGCTTGGAGGTTAGCGTTGAGCAGTTCTTC. Its protein is CASSLEVSVEQFF.

The CDR3 spells CASRDRVRNTEAFF. CDR3 bases: TGTGCCAGCAGAGACAGGGTGAGGAACACTGAAGCTTTCTTT. V and J are TRBV6-1 and TRBJ1-1, with TRBD1 identical over 7 bases. V lost 6 bases to trimming and J lost 1 base; unmatched junction nucleotides: 5. Germline V gene lookup returns CDR1 MNHNS and CDR2 SASEGT. The CDR3 extends over 14 amino acids.

The chain recombines TRBV4-1 with TRBJ2-2; 8 bases line up with TRBD2. With 10 bases clipped from V and 6 bases from J, the junction kept 13 bases outside the gene matches. This CDR3 has 15 residues. CDR1 is MGHRA and CDR2 is YSYEKL in the germline V gene. The chain's CDR3 is CATRGGVGSSGELFF. CDR3 DNA sequence: TGCGCCACCCGGGGGGGGGTCGGGTCCTCCGGGGAGCTGTTTTTT.

The V gene is TRBV5-1, the J gene TRBJ2-1, with no clear D. CDR1 and CDR2 from the germline V gene are SGHRS and YFSETQ. Trimming removed 2 bases at V and 5 bases at J, with 11 bases between. The CDR3 extends over 14 amino acids. CDR3 DNA sequence: TGCGCCAGCAGCTTAGAAAATCGCGACAATGAGCAGTTCTTC. Its translation: CASSLENRDNEQFF.

The J gene is TRBJ2-5, the V gene TRBV5-1; TRBD1 matches 11 bases. Germline lookup yields CDR1 SGHRS and CDR2 YFSETQ. This CDR3 region has 16 residues. Trimming took 0 bases from V and 6 from J; bases not matched to a gene: 7. The CDR3 DNA reads TGCGCCAGCAGCTTGGATGGACAGGGGGCGCTTCAGACCCAGTACTTC. Translated: CASSLDGQGALQTQYF. Full variable domain (missing parts from reference TRBV5-1 and TRBJ2-5): KAGVTQTPRYLIKTRGQQVTLSCSPISGHRSVSWYQQTPGQGLQFLFEYFSETQRNKGNFPGRFSGRQFSNSRSEMNVSTLELGDSALYLCASSLDGQGALQTQYFGPGTRLLVL.

V is TRBV29-1 and J is TRBJ1-4; D ambiguous. Trimming stripped 7 bases from V and 4 bases from J, with 22 bases between. The CDR3 contains 16 residues. Germline loops: CDR1 SQVTM, CDR2 ANQGSEA. CDR3 sequence (DNA): TGCAGCGCCAAATCCCCGGAGGGCGGTGGTAATGAAAAACTGTTTTTT. Encoded protein: CSAKSPEGGGNEKLFF.

The chain joins TRBV19 to TRBJ2-1; the match to TRBD1 covers 9 bases. V dropped 7 bases and J dropped 0; count of bases not matched to a gene: 4. From germline, CDR1 is LNHDA and CDR2 SQIVND (reference sequence). The CDR3 extends over 15 amino acids. As DNA, the CDR3 is TGTGCCAGTACCCTGGACAGGGGCTCCTACAATGAGCAGTTCTTC. Translation: CASTLDRGSYNEQFF.

The rearrangement links TRBV7-2 to TRBJ1-6; 8 bases match TRBD1. Germline V gene data show CDR1 as SGHTA and CDR2 as FQGNSA. With 1 base clipped from V and 7 bases from J, the junction kept 3 bases outside the gene matches. The CDR3 has 15 residues. CDR3 in DNA: TGTGCCAGCAGCTTAGAGACAGGGGTCAATTCACCCCTCCACTTT. It yields the protein CASSLETGVNSPLHF.

This chain uses TRBV4-3 with TRBJ2-1; possibly TRBD1 for D (7 bases). Germline lookup yields CDR1 LGHNA and CDR2 YSLEER. This CDR3 has 16 residues. V dropped 0 bases and J dropped 4 bases, with 13 bases sitting between them. The CDR3 region is CASSQEAGGGYNEQFF. The CDR3 DNA follows: TGCGCCAGCAGCCAAGAAGCAGGGGGAGGTTACAATGAGCAGTTCTTC.

V is TRBV12-5 and J is TRBJ2-2; 9 bases are a match to TRBD1. This CDR3 spans 18 amino acids. The ends lost 2 bases at V and 2 bases at J; junction bases unmatched: 9. Germline V gives CDR1 LGHNT, CDR2 FRNRAP. The CDR3 sequence: CASGLPPPGQGNTGELFF. DNA of the CDR3: TGTGCTAGTGGTTTGCCCCCCCCGGGACAGGGTAACACCGGGGAGCTGTTTTTT. The entire variable domain, with the rest obtained from reference TRBV12-5 and TRBJ2-2, is as follows: DARVTQTPRHKVTEMGQEVTMRCQPILGHNTVFWYRQTMMQGLELLAYFRNRAPLDDSGMPKDRFSAEMPDATLATLKIQPSEPRDSAVYFCASGLPPPGQGNTGELFFGEGSRLTVL.